This T cell receptor (beta chain) was found in a study of chemoradiotherapy in HPV16-positive cancers. Across the study: Functional T-cell assays on a couple of HPV16-positive patients' cells defined candidate HPV-specific clones and common TCR motifs.

For this clone: The antigen remains unidentified.

Notes on the study in general: Only two HPV16-positive patients supplied the functional HPV-specificity definition. Better recurrence-free survival went with HPV-responsive T-cell expansion in HPV16-positive patients. Non-HPV-specific T cells did not expand in tumors during treatment, whereas candidate HPV-specific clones and E7-related motifs did.

With 6 bases clipped from V and 8 bases from J, the junction kept 16 bases outside the gene matches. The CDR3 has 16 residues. The germline CDR1 and CDR2 sequences are SGHNT and YENEEA. Sequencing was performed with immunoSEQ multiplex PCR; in TCRdb, only in-frame clones are kept and a portion is missing. The repertoire has around 12,000 clones, about 80% of them found once; the top ten carry around 1.5%. The source is a human donor with HPV-associated anogenital cancer. Sample acquisition took place from a patient who underwent chemoradiotherapy. V usage is TRBV11-3 and J usage is TRBJ2-1, with 7 bases fitting TRBD1. DNA of the CDR3: TGTGCCAGCAGACCTTACAGGGGTACGTATCCCCATGAGCAGTTCTTC. It encodes CASRPYRGTYPHEQFF.